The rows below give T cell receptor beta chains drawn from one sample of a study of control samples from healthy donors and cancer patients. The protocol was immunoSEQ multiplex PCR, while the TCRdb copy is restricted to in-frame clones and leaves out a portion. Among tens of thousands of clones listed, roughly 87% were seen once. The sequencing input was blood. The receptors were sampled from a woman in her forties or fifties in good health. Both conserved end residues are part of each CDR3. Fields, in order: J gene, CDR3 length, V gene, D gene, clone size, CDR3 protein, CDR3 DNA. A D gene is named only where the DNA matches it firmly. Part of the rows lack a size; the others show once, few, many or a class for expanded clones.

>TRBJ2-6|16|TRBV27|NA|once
CASSLGRSSGANVLTF
TGTGCCAGCAGTTTGGGCAGGAGCTCTGGGGCCAACGTCCTGACTTTC
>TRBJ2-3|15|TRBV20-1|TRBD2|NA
CSASIAGGTTDTQYF
TGCAGTGCTAGTATAGCGGGAGGGACCACAGATACGCAGTATTTT
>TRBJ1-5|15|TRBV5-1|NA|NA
CASSRDGYSNQPQHF
TGCGCCAGCAGCAGGGACGGATATAGCAATCAGCCCCAGCATTTT
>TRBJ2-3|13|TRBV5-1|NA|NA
CASSGQSADTQYF
TGCGCCAGCAGCGGCCAGAGTGCAGATACGCAGTATTTT
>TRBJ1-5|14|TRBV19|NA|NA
CASKNTHSGQPQHF
TGTGCCAGTAAGAATACGCATTCAGGGCAGCCCCAGCATTTT
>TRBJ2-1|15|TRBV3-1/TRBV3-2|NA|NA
CASSPRGRGDNEQFF
TGTGCCAGCAGCCCCCGGGGACGCGGGGACAATGAGCAGTTCTTC
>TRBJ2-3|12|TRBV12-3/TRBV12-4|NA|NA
CASSSSTDTQYF
TGTGCCAGCAGTTCCAGCACAGATACGCAGTATTTT
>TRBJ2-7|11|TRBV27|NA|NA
CASSVPYEQYF
TGTGCCAGCAGTGTTCCCTACGAGCAGTACTTC
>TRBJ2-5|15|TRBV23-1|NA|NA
CASSRRDTYQETQYF
TGCGCCAGCAGTCGAAGGGATACGTACCAAGAGACCCAGTACTTC
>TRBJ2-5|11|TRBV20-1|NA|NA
CSARDGETQYF
TGCAGTGCTAGAGATGGCGAAACCCAGTACTTC
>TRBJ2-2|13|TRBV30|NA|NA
CAWAFSGAGELFF
TGTGCCTGGGCTTTTAGTGGGGCCGGGGAGCTGTTTTTT
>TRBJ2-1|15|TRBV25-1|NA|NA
CASSEYQGPPGEQFF
TGTGCCAGCAGTGAATATCAGGGACCCCCAGGTGAGCAGTTCTTC
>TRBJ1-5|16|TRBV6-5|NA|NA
CASSYVGPGSGQPQHF
NA
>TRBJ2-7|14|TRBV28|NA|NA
CASISQGGFDEQYF
TGTGCCAGCATCTCACAGGGAGGGTTTGACGAGCAGTACTTC
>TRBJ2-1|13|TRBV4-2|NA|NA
CATTSGSYNEQFF
TGTGCCACCACTTCGGGTTCCTACAATGAGCAGTTCTTC
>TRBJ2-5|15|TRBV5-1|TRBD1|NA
CASSHQEGQVETQYF
TGCGCCAGCAGCCATCAAGAGGGACAGGTGGAGACCCAGTACTTC
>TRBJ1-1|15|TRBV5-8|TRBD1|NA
CASSFNGQGNTEAFF
TGTGCCAGCAGCTTCAATGGACAGGGGAACACTGAAGCTTTCTTT
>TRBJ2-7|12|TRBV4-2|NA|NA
CASSQDLREQYF
TGTGCCAGCAGCCAAGATCTACGGGAGCAGTACTTC
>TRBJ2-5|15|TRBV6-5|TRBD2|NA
CASSYMGGTRETQYF
TGTGCCAGCAGTTATATGGGCGGGACTAGAGAGACCCAGTACTTC
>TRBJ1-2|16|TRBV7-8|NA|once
CASSLVFNGGAYGYTF
TGTGCCAGCAGCTTAGTCTTTAATGGGGGAGCCTATGGCTACACCTTC
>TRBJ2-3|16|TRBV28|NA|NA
CASSRLAGARTDTQYF
TGTGCCAGCAGTCGCCTCGCCGGGGCCCGCACAGATACGCAGTATTTT
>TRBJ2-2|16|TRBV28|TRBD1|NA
CASKQGGNANTGELFF
TGTGCCAGCAAACAGGGGGGAAACGCGAACACCGGGGAGCTGTTTTTT
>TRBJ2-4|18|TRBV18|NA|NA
CASSPRLSGAQSKNIQYF
TGTGCCAGCTCACCACGTCTGTCGGGGGCCCAATCCAAAAACATTCAGTACTTC
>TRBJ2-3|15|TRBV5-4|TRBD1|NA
CASSYGQGLTDTQYF
TGTGCCAGCAGTTACGGACAGGGACTCACAGATACGCAGTATTTT
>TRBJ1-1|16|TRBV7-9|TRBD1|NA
CASSLRFQGENTEAFF
TGTGCCAGCAGCTTACGTTTTCAGGGGGAAAACACTGAAGCTTTCTTT
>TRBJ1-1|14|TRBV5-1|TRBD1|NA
CASSIGQEWEEAFF
TGCGCCAGCAGCATTGGACAGGAATGGGAGGAAGCTTTCTTT
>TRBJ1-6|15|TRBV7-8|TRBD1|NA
CASSLGGTGNSPLHF
TGTGCCAGCAGCTTAGGCGGGACAGGCAATTCACCCCTCCACTTT
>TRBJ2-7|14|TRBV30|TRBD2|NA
CAWSGGRAPYEQYF
TGTGCCTGGAGTGGCGGGAGGGCCCCCTACGAGCAGTACTTC
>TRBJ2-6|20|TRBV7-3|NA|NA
CASSSIPVHSSISGANVLTF
TGTGCCAGCAGCTCTATCCCAGTACATTCTTCGATCTCTGGGGCCAACGTCCTGACTTTC
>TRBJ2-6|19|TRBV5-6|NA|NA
CASSLPGSWGPSGANVLTF
TGTGCCAGCAGCTTGCCTGGGTCTTGGGGGCCCTCTGGGGCCAACGTCCTGACTTTC
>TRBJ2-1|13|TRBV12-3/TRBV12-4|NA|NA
CASSFSLYNEQFF
TGTGCCAGCAGTTTTTCCCTGTACAATGAGCAGTTCTTC
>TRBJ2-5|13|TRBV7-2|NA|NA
CASSPWTDETQYF
TGTGCCAGCAGCCCTTGGACAGACGAGACCCAGTACTTC
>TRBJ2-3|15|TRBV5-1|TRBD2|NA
CASTLEAGGADTQYF
TGCGCCAGCACCCTGGAAGCGGGAGGGGCAGATACGCAGTATTTT
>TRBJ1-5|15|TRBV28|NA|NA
CASSLGGISNQPQHF
TGTGCCAGCAGTCTCGGCGGGATTAGCAATCAGCCCCAGCATTTT
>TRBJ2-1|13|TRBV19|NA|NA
CASSMGRINEQFF
TGTGCCAGTAGTATGGGCAGGATCAATGAGCAGTTCTTC
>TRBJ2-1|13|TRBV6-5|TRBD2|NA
CASSFRTSHEQFF
TGTGCCAGCAGTTTCCGGACTAGCCATGAGCAGTTCTTC
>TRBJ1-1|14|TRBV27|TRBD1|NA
CASSSGGLNTEAFF
TGTGCCAGCAGTTCAGGGGGCTTGAACACTGAAGCTTTCTTT
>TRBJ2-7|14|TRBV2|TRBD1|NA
CASKGTGGSYEQYF
TGTGCCAGCAAAGGTACAGGGGGCTCCTACGAGCAGTACTTC
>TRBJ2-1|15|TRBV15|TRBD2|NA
CATSRELAGRMWQFF
TGTGCCACCAGCAGAGAACTAGCGGGGAGAATGTGGCAGTTCTTC
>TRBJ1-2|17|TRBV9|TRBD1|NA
CASSRRDSLSANYGYTF
TGTGCCAGCAGTCGCCGGGACAGCCTCTCCGCTAACTATGGCTACACCTTC
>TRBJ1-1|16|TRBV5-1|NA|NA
CASSLVLREGRTEAFF
TGCGCCAGCAGCTTGGTTCTACGGGAAGGGCGAACTGAAGCTTTCTTT
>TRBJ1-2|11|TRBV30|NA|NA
CAWSVRYGYTF
TGTGCCTGGAGTGTCCGTTATGGCTACACCTTC
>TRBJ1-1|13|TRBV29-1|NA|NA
CSGGNGGLTEAFF
TGCAGCGGGGGAAATGGGGGCCTCACTGAAGCTTTCTTT
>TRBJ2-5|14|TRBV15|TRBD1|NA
CATSRGGQGETQYF
TGTGCCACCAGCAGAGGGGGACAGGGGGAGACCCAGTACTTC
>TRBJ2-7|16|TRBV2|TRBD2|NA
CASRGTSAAETYEQYF
TGTGCCAGCAGGGGCACTAGCGCAGCTGAAACCTACGAGCAGTACTTC
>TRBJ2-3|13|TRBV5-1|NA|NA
CASSPSDRDTQYF
TGCGCCAGCAGCCCGTCCGACAGAGATACGCAGTATTTT
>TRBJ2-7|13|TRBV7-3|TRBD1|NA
CASSSTGSSEQYF
TGTGCCAGCAGCTCGACAGGGTCCTCCGAGCAGTACTTC
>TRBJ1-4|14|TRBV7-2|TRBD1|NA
CASSQGGGNEKLFF
TGTGCCAGCAGCCAGGGAGGGGGCAATGAAAAACTGTTTTTT
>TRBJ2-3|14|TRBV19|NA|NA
CASKGGLSTDTQYF
TGTGCCAGTAAAGGGGGTCTTAGCACAGATACGCAGTATTTT
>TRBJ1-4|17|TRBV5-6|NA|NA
CASSSGRDIATNEKLFF
TGTGCCAGCAGCTCCGGACGGGATATTGCAACTAATGAAAAACTGTTTTTT
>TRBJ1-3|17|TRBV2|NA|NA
CASKEDSYEYSGNTIYF
TGTGCCAGCAAGGAGGACAGCTACGAGTACTCTGGAAACACCATATATTTT
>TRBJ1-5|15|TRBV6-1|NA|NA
CASSEDFGYNQPQHF
TGTGCCAGCAGTGAAGATTTCGGGTACAATCAGCCCCAGCATTTT
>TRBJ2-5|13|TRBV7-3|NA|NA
CASSPTGKETQYF
TGTGCCAGCAGCCCCACAGGGAAAGAGACCCAGTACTTC
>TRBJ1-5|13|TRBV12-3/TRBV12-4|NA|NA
CASSLTGGQPQHF
TGTGCCAGCAGTTTAACGGGCGGTCAGCCCCAGCATTTT
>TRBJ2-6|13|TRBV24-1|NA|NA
CATSASGANVLTF
TGTGCCACCAGTGCATCTGGGGCCAACGTCCTGACTTTC
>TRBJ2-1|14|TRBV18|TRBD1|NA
CASSRDRGYNEQFF
TGTGCCAGCTCAAGGGACAGGGGTTACAATGAGCAGTTCTTC
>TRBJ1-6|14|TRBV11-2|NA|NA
CASSSGTGNSPLHF
TGTGCCAGCAGCTCCGGGACGGGTAATTCACCCCTCCACTTT